This entry lists 29 T cell receptor beta chains sequenced from one sample in a study of blood T cell repertoires in COVID-19. The assay was immunoSEQ multiplex PCR, and TCRdb's table has in-frame clones only and misses some. The sample records some 57,000 clones, more than 75% being singletons. The sequenced sample was peripheral blood. The receptors originated from a woman aged 80 or older with acute or convalescent COVID-19.

This rearrangement joins TRBV30 to TRBJ1-2; no clear D gene. V lost 3 bases and J 4 bases, leaving 9 bases between the germline ends. The CDR3 is 12 amino acids. Germline V lookup: CDR1 GTSNPN, CDR2 SVGIG (reference sequence). The CDR3 coding sequence is TGTGCCTGGAGGACGGCAGGCTATGGCTACACCTTC. It encodes CAWRTAGYGYTF.

This chain links TRBV9 with TRBJ1-2; D gene unclear. V was trimmed by 4 bases and J by 0 bases, leaving 10 bases between them. Germline V gives CDR1 SGDLS, CDR2 YYNGEE. The CDR3 is 14 amino acids. The CDR3 DNA reads TGTGCCAGCAGCCCCGAGTTAGCTAACTATGGCTACACCTTC. Protein: CASSPELANYGYTF.

This clone appeared once. The chain links TRBV5-5 to TRBJ1-2; D might be TRBD1 (6 bases). With 4 bases removed from V and 3 bases from J, the gap between germline ends came to 16 bases. CDR1 is SGHKS, CDR2 YYEKEE, per germline (reference sequence). The CDR3 length is 15 residues. The CDR3 bases are TGTGCCAGCAGCCTTCTGGGGGCGCAAGACTATGGCTACACCTTC. As protein: CASSLLGAQDYGYTF.

V gene TRBV5-1 combines with J gene TRBJ1-6, with 7 bases aligning to TRBD1. Germline V gives CDR1 SGHRS, CDR2 YFSETQ. The CDR3 sequence is 12 residues long. The V gene end was trimmed by 4 bases and the J gene end by 13 bases; junction bases not matched to a gene: 5. CDR3 DNA: TGCGCCAGCAGCACCGAACAGGGGCCCCTCCACTTT. Translated: CASSTEQGPLHF.

V is TRBV19 and J is TRBJ1-1; possible D gene TRBD1, 5 bases. CDR3 length: 14 residues. Trimming stripped 3 bases from V and 2 bases from J, with 10 bases between. Germline CDR1 and CDR2: LNHDA and SQIVND (reference sequence). Here the CDR3 reads CASSMGGRNTEAFF. The DNA of the CDR3 is TGTGCCAGTAGTATGGGGGGACGAAACACTGAAGCTTTCTTT.

The rearrangement links TRBV14 to TRBJ2-7; 10 positions agree with TRBD1. Germline-derived CDR1 and CDR2 are SGHDN and FVKESK. The length of the CDR3 is 16 residues. V lost 3 bases and J lost 5; bases outside the gene matches: 10. The CDR3 loop is CASSQLPGQGRDEQYF. The CDR3 DNA is TGTGCCAGCAGCCAGCTACCGGGACAGGGGCGAGACGAGCAGTACTTC. The full variable domain, its missing parts supplied by reference TRBV14 and TRBJ2-7, is EAGVTQFPSHSVIEKGQTVTLRCDPISGHDNLYWYRRVMGKEIKFLLHFVKESKQDESGMPNNRFLAERTGGTYSTLKVQPAELEDSGVYFCASSQLPGQGRDEQYFGPGTRLTVT.

The chain uses TRBV7-2 and TRBJ2-1; 10 bases agree with TRBD2. The CDR3 consists of 15 residues. V was pared by 0 bases and J by 7 bases, with 3 bases of the junction left unmatched. Germline loops: CDR1 SGHTA, CDR2 FQGNSA. CDR3 sequence (DNA): TGTGCCAGCAGCTTAGCTAGCGGGAGGTTTAATGAGCAGTTCTTC. Protein: CASSLASGRFNEQFF.

This clone was seen a handful of times. The rearrangement links TRBV2 to TRBJ1-2, with unresolved D. The V and J ends lost 7 bases and 7 bases respectively, with 13 bases between them. This CDR3 region has 12 residues. Germline V gives CDR1 SNHLY, CDR2 FYNNEI. CDR3 DNA: TGTGCCAGCATCGGCCCAGGCTCTGGCTACACCTTC. It yields the protein CASIGPGSGYTF.

The V and J genes are TRBV5-1 and TRBJ1-2; TRBD1 might be the D (6 bases). With 0 bases removed from V and 2 bases from J, the gap between germline ends came to 8 bases. Germline-derived CDR1 and CDR2 are SGHRS and YFSETQ. This CDR3 is built from 14 residues. As DNA, the CDR3 is TGCGCCAGCAGCTTGGACAGGGCAAACTATGGCTACACCTTC. Translating it yields CASSLDRANYGYTF.

The chain links TRBV30 to TRBJ1-5, with D hard to call. This CDR3 is built from 16 residues. Trimming shortened V by 4 bases and J by 2 bases, and 18 bases separated the two germline ends. Germline assignment: CDR1 GTSNPN and CDR2 SVGIG (reference sequence). The CDR3 reads CAWTHPGGEGNQPQHF. The DNA of the CDR3 is TGTGCCTGGACCCACCCTGGCGGGGAGGGCAATCAGCCCCAGCATTTT.

The J gene is TRBJ2-2, the V gene TRBV6-5, with 7 positions matching TRBD2. The length of the CDR3 is 14 residues. Germline loops: CDR1 MNHEY, CDR2 SVGAGI. V dropped 8 bases and J dropped 4; count of bases not matched to a gene: 7. CDR3 protein: CASSREVFTGELFF. The DNA for the CDR3 is TGTGCCAGCTCCCGGGAGGTTTTCACCGGGGAGCTGTTTTTT.

The V gene is TRBV2, the J gene TRBJ2-1; a possible D gene is TRBD1 (5 bases). Germline assignment: CDR1 SNHLY and CDR2 FYNNEI. This CDR3 has 17 residues. With 1 base removed from V and 0 bases from J, the gap between germline ends came to 13 bases. The DNA for the CDR3 is TGTGCCAGCAGTGAAGGGCAGACAGTGAGCTCCTACAATGAGCAGTTCTTC. Residues: CASSEGQTVSSYNEQFF.

The rearrangement uses TRBV10-2 and TRBJ1-6, with 10 bases that match TRBD1. V was pared by 5 bases and J by 10 bases, with 5 bases of the junction left unmatched. Germline CDR1 WSHSY, CDR2 SAAADI. This CDR3 comprises 14 residues. CDR3 sequence (DNA): TGCGCCAGCAGTTGGGACAGGGGATTCTCACCCCTCCACTTT. It translates to CASSWDRGFSPLHF.

The V gene is TRBV6-5, the J gene TRBJ2-3; the match to TRBD1 covers 7 bases. V lost 6 bases to trimming and J lost 0 bases; unmatched junction nucleotides: 6. Germline V gene lookup returns CDR1 MNHEY and CDR2 SVGAGI. The CDR3 is made up of 15 amino acids. CDR3 sequence reads: CASRSGTASTDTQYF. The DNA of the CDR3 is TGTGCCAGCAGATCGGGGACAGCCAGCACAGATACGCAGTATTTT.

The chain uses TRBV3-1 (or the pseudogene TRBV3-2) and TRBJ2-5; perhaps TRBD1 as D (6 bases). The CDR3 runs to 14 residues. Trimming pared 4 bases from V and 4 bases from J, leaving 13 bases between. Germline loops: CDR1 LGHDT, CDR2 YNNKEL (reference sequence). CDR3 residues: CASSRTGLGETQYF. In nucleotides, the CDR3 is TGTGCCAGCAGCCGAACAGGGTTAGGAGAGACCCAGTACTTC.

This chain uses TRBV19 with TRBJ2-7; 12 positions match TRBD1. J gave up 2 bases and V 5 bases, and 10 bases lay outside the gene matches. The CDR3 sequence is 17 residues long. From germline, CDR1 is LNHDA and CDR2 SQIVND (reference sequence). CDR3 sequence: CASSVRDRGLRTYEQYF. The CDR3 nucleotides are TGTGCCAGTAGTGTCCGGGACAGGGGGCTCAGAACCTACGAGCAGTACTTC.

The chain carries TRBV6-5 and TRBJ2-7; possible D gene TRBD1, 5 bases. Germline V lookup: CDR1 MNHEY, CDR2 SVGAGI. V was pared by 8 bases and J by 6 bases, with 11 bases between. This CDR3 spans 11 amino acids. This chain's CDR3 is CASQGSVEQYV. The CDR3 nucleotides read TGTGCCAGCCAGGGAAGTGTCGAGCAGTACGTC.

V and J are TRBV2 and TRBJ2-2; TRBD1 is a possible D gene (6 bases). There are 15 residues in the CDR3. Germline V gene sequence: CDR1 SNHLY, CDR2 FYNNEI. V was cut by 4 bases and J by 4 bases, with 13 bases left in between. CDR3 residues: CASSGWDTRTGELFF. The DNA of the CDR3 is TGTGCCAGCAGTGGATGGGACACCCGCACCGGGGAGCTGTTTTTT.

The rearrangement joins TRBV5-4 to TRBJ2-5, with 7 bases aligning to TRBD1. V trimming: 0 bases; J trimming: 5 bases; junction bases outside the gene matches: 10. There are 16 residues in the CDR3. CDR1 is SGHNT, CDR2 YYREEE, per germline (reference sequence). CDR3: CASSLGPGTEFETQYF. The CDR3 coding sequence is TGTGCCAGCAGCTTGGGTCCCGGGACAGAGTTTGAGACCCAGTACTTC.

The gene calls are TRBV5-6 and TRBJ1-3; tentatively, D is TRBD1 (5 bases). Trimming cost V 4 bases and J 0 bases, with 11 bases left between them. CDR1 and CDR2 (germline): SGHDT, YYEEEE. The CDR3 consists of 15 residues. The CDR3 DNA reads TGTGCCAGCAGCCTCAGGGCTTCCTCTGGAAACACCATATATTTT. As protein: CASSLRASSGNTIYF. Full variable domain (outside the CDR3, taken from reference TRBV5-6 and TRBJ1-3): DAGVTQSPTHLIKTRGQQVTLRCSPKSGHDTVSWYQQALGQGPQFIFQYYEEEERQRGNFPDRFSGHQFPNYSSELNVNALLLGDSALYLCASSLRASSGNTIYFGEGSWLTVV.

The V call is TRBV5-4, the J call TRBJ2-3; D is possibly TRBD2 (6 bases). This CDR3 contains 15 residues. Germline values: CDR1 SGHNT, CDR2 YYREEE (reference sequence). The germline V and J ends were trimmed by 4 bases and 0 bases, with 12 bases remaining between them. The CDR3: CASSRSGASTDTQYF. CDR3 nucleotides: TGTGCCAGCAGCCGCTCGGGAGCTAGCACAGATACGCAGTATTTT.

V and J are TRBV13 and TRBJ2-3; possible D gene TRBD2, 5 bases. This CDR3 has 16 amino acids. Germline V gene data show CDR1 as PRHDT and CDR2 as FYEKMQ (reference sequence). V was clipped by 7 bases and J by 0 bases, with 17 bases between them. CDR3 amino acids: CASTPRRASSTDTQYF. The CDR3 DNA is TGTGCCAGCACCCCCCGGCGAGCTAGCAGCACAGATACGCAGTATTTT.

The rearrangement uses TRBV5-1 and TRBJ1-1; tentatively, D is TRBD1 (5 bases). The V end was cut by 1 base, the J end by 7 bases, with 20 bases between. This CDR3 region has 16 residues. CDR1 SGHRS and CDR2 YFSETQ come from the germline V gene. CDR3 sequence: CASSLNPGGALNEAFF. In DNA, the CDR3 is TGCGCCAGCAGCTTGAACCCGGGTGGGGCATTAAATGAAGCTTTCTTT.

The V and J genes are TRBV19 and TRBJ2-2; 11 bases agree with TRBD1. The CDR3 has 15 residues. J lost 3 bases, V lost 6 bases, and 3 bases had no gene match. Germline V gives CDR1 LNHDA, CDR2 SQIVND (reference sequence). The CDR3 reads CASRSGQGDTGELFF. CDR3 DNA: TGTGCCAGTAGATCGGGACAGGGGGACACCGGGGAGCTGTTTTTT.

CDR3 sequence: CASSDGSSYNEQFF. The DNA of the CDR3 is TGTGCCAGCAGCGACGGGAGCTCCTACAATGAGCAGTTCTTC. The rearrangement links TRBV2 to TRBJ2-1; TRBD2 is a possible D gene (6 bases). Trimming shortened V by 6 bases and J by 0 bases, and 9 bases separated the two germline ends. The germline V gene encodes CDR1 SNHLY and CDR2 FYNNEI. This CDR3 has 14 amino acids.

This clone was seen a handful of times. J is TRBJ2-1 and V is TRBV11-3; 8 positions match TRBD1. J was trimmed by 0 bases and V by 4 bases; bases with no gene match: 2. The CDR3 length is 15 residues. Germline V gene data show CDR1 as SGHNT and CDR2 as YENEEA. Written as DNA, the CDR3 is TGTGCCAGCAGCTCAGGGGGCAGCTCCTACAATGAGCAGTTCTTC. As protein: CASSSGGSSYNEQFF.

The chain uses TRBV14 and TRBJ2-7, with 7 bases lining up with TRBD1. After removal of 4 bases from V and 3 bases from J, the junction contained 9 bases not matched to a gene. This CDR3 spans 15 amino acids. Per the germline V gene, CDR1 is SGHDN and CDR2 is FVKESK. The CDR3 DNA reads TGTGCCAGCAGCCTCTTTCGGGACAGAGTCTACGAGCAGTACTTC. It yields the protein CASSLFRDRVYEQYF. Filled out from reference TRBV14 and TRBJ2-7, the complete variable domain reads EAGVTQFPSHSVIEKGQTVTLRCDPISGHDNLYWYRRVMGKEIKFLLHFVKESKQDESGMPNNRFLAERTGGTYSTLKVQPAELEDSGVYFCASSLFRDRVYEQYFGPGTRLTVT.

V is TRBV18 and J is TRBJ1-2; D may be TRBD1 (5 bases). Deletions cut 2 bases from V and 0 bases from J, with 7 bases between. Per germline, CDR1 KGHSH and CDR2 LQKENI. The CDR3 runs to 14 residues. CDR3 region: CASSPKTANYGYTF. The CDR3, as DNA: TGTGCCAGCTCACCAAAGACAGCTAACTATGGCTACACCTTC.

This chain connects TRBV4-1 to TRBJ1-2; D possibly corresponds to TRBD1 (6 bases). Germline V CDR1 and CDR2: MGHRA, YSYEKL. The CDR3 covers 14 residues. Deletions cut 2 bases from V and 4 bases from J, with 11 bases between. DNA of the CDR3: TGCGCCAGCAGCCAACGAGGACAGCTCTATGGCTACACCTTC. Translation: CASSQRGQLYGYTF.